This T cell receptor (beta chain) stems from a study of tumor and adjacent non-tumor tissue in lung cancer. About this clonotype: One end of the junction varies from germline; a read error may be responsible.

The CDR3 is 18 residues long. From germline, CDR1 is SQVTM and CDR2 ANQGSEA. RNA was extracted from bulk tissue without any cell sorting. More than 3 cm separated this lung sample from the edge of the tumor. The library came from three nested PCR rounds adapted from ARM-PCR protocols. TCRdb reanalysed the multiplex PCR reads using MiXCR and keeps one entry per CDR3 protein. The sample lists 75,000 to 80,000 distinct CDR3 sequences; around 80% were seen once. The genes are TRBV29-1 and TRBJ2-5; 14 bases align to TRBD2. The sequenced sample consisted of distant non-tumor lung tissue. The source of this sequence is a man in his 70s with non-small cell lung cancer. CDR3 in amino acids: CSVELYWTSGGKQGTQHF. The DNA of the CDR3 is TGCAGCGTTGAATTGTATTGGACTAGCGGGGGGAAACAAGGGACCCAGCACTTC. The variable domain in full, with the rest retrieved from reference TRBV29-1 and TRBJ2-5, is SAVISQKPSRDICQRGTSLTIQCQVDSQVTMMFWYRQQPGQSLTLIATANQGSEATYESGFVIDKFPISRPNLTFSTLTVSNMSPEDSSIYLCSVELYWTSGGKQGTQHFGPGTRLLVL.